The present T cell receptor beta chain was sequenced within a study of circulating and synovial CD4+ cells in juvenile arthritis. Study findings and constraints: Overlap with synovium rose as more T cells were sequenced. Circulating pathogenic-like lymphocytes shared a substantially higher fraction of CDR3 sequences with synovium than bulk blood. The pathogenic-like versus bulk T cell difference escaped Vbeta family analysis.

For this clone: What it recognizes is unknown.

V gave up 1 base and J gave up 3 bases, with 10 bases separating them. The germline gives CDR1 SGDLS, CDR2 YYNGEE. The length of the CDR3 is 14 residues. Data came from immunoSEQ multiplex PCR; TCRdb stores just in-frame clones and leaves some out. The table has about 36,000 clones, around 96% seen once. The sequenced material came from CD4+ T cells from blood. The TCR comes from a human donor with juvenile idiopathic arthritis. The chain carries TRBV9 and TRBJ1-1; tentative D call: TRBD1 (5 bases). CDR3: CASSVSTVDTEAFF. The CDR3 DNA is TGTGCCAGCAGCGTATCGACAGTGGACACTGAAGCTTTCTTT.